The present TCR beta chain was sequenced within a study of shared T cell receptors in the human thymus. In its sample, this clone was seen a few times. Produced via immunoSEQ multiplex PCR; TCRdb's table is partial and in-frame only. The sample has 500,000 to 850,000 clones, about 87% seen once. This CDR3 spans 11 amino acids. The germline V and J ends were trimmed by 7 bases and 2 bases, with 4 bases remaining between them. Per germline, CDR1 MNHNY and CDR2 SVGAGI (reference sequence). These data also formed part of another study, on human thymus T cells. That source notes: The thymus was resected at corrective cardiac surgery. Related studies noted strongly shared thymic repertoires across unrelated people.

The chain employs TRBV6-6 and TRBJ2-3; D not certain. The receptor's source is a boy younger than two with a congenital heart defect. Sequences were obtained from thymocytes. The CDR3 nucleotides are TGTGCCAGCACCAACACAGATACGCAGTATTTT. Residues: CASTNTDTQYF.